This T cell receptor beta chain was sequenced during a study of identical twins. Study-wide results and limits: Monozygotic twins shared more out-of-frame TCR alpha than recombination models predicted. Conclusions were based on cross-sectional statistical analysis, without following the same donors.

This clonotype showed up just a few times. As yet, its antigen is unknown. Each cDNA held unique molecular identifiers, and template switching gave it a universal primer site. TCRdb recomputed calls from the 5' RACE reads with MiXCR, one row per CDR3 protein. Of some 440,000 distinct CDR3 sequences listed, roughly a quarter were seen once; the top ten hold around 3%. V lost 0 bases and J lost 0, with 16 bases in between. The CDR3 is 18 residues long. In germline, CDR1 is SGDLS, CDR2 YYNGEE. The same specimen was also included in a second study, on T cells expressing NK-cell markers. That paper adds: Seven sequenced donors out of eight were HCMV-seropositive, one seronegative.

Sequencing was carried out using CD4+ T cells sorted from blood. The V call is TRBV9, the J call TRBJ2-1, with D possibly being TRBD1 (6 bases). This TCR was sampled from a woman younger than 35 in good health. The CDR3 DNA sequence: TGTGCCAGCAGCGTAGGGGGGCCGGTGGATAGCTCCTACAATGAGCAGTTCTTC. It specifies CASSVGGPVDSSYNEQFF.